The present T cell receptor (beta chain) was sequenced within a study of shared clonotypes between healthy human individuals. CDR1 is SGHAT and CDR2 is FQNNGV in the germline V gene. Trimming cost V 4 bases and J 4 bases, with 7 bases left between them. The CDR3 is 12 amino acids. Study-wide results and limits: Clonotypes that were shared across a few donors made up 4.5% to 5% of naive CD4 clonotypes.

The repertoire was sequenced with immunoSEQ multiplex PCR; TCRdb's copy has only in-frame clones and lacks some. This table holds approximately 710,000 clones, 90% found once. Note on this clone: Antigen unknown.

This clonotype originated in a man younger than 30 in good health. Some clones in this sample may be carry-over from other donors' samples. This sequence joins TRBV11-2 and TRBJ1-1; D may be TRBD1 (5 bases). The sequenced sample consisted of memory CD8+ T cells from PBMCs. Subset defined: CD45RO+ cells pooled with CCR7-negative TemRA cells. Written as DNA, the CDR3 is TGTGCCAGCAGCTCGGGACGCACTGAAGCTTTCTTT. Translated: CASSSGRTEAFF.